This T cell receptor (beta chain) originates from a study of T cells expressing NK-cell markers. TCRdb reprocessed the 5' RACE reads and keeps a single row for each CDR3 protein, giving no DNA. The sample's table shows fewer than 400,000 distinct CDR3 sequences. This TCR came from a woman aged 45-65 years in good health. Sequenced material: blood T cells: a sorted CD56 or NKG2C T cell subset, CD4+ or CD8+ T cells, or bulk PBMC T cells (not recorded which).

The CDR3 sequence: CATSRLAGSYEQFF. This chain connects TRBV12-3 or TRBV12-4 to TRBJ2-1; TCRdb's assignment of TRBD2 cannot be checked, as there is no DNA. This CDR3 contains 14 residues.